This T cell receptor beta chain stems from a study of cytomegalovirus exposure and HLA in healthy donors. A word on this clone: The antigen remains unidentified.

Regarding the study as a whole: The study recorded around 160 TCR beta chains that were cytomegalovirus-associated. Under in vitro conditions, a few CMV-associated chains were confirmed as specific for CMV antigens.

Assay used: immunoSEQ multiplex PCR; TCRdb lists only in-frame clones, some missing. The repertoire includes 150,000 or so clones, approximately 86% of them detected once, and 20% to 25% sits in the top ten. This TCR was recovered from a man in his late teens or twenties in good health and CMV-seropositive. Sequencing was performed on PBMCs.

The CDR3 protein is CASSYSGVAKNIQYF. The CDR3 DNA reads as TGTGCCAGCAGCTATAGCGGGGTTGCCAAAAACATTCAGTACTTC. V and J are TRBV5-4 and TRBJ2-4; 8 bases fit TRBD2. Germline V gene lookup returns CDR1 SGHNT and CDR2 YYREEE (reference sequence). The ends lost 3 bases at V and 1 base at J; junction bases unmatched: 3. The CDR3 sequence is 15 residues long.